This entry concerns a single T cell receptor (beta chain). Its antigen is still unknown. This record comes from a study of shared clonotypes between healthy human individuals. Overall study results and limits: Clonotypes that were shared across a handful of donors made up roughly 5% of naive CD4 clonotypes. Depth of sequencing was expected to influence donor clonotype sharing.

The CDR3 contains 14 residues. Germline-derived CDR1 and CDR2 are LNHNV and YYDKDF (reference sequence). The trim removed 5 bases at V and 7 bases at J, leaving 4 bases unmatched. Naive CD8 cells, CD45RO-negative and positively selected for CCR7, excluded terminally differentiated effector memory CD45RA+ cells. The donors, healthy adults who were HIV-negative, had experienced no recent acute infections or vaccinations. An even split of each subset's genomic DNA across several immunoSEQ plates was performed. Clones were read by immunoSEQ multiplex PCR, and TCRdb kept only the in-frame ones, dropping some. The table lists some 2 million clones, over 85% of them singletons.

The sample was naive CD8+ T cells sorted from blood. J is TRBJ2-1 and V is TRBV15, with 11 nucleotides matching TRBD1. The source of this sequence is a man between 18 and 29 years old in good health. CDR3 sequence reads: CATSSGTGGNEQFF. The CDR3 nucleotides read TGTGCCACCAGCTCCGGGACAGGGGGAAATGAGCAGTTCTTC. Complete variable domain (other parts from reference TRBV15 and TRBJ2-1): DAMVIQNPRYQVTQFGKPVTLSCSQTLNHNVMYWYQQKSSQAPKLLFHYYDKDFNNEADTPDNFQSRRPNTSFCFLDIRSPGLGDTAMYLCATSSGTGGNEQFFGPGTRLTVL.